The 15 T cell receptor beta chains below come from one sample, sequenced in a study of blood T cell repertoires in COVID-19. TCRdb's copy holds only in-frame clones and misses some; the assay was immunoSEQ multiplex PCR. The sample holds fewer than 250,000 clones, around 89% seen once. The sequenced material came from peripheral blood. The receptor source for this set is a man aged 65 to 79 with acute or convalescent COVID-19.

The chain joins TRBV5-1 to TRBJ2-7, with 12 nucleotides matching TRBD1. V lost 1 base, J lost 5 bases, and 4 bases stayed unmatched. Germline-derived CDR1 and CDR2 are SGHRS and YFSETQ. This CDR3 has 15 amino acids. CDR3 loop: CASSLTGTGGNEQYF. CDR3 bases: TGCGCCAGCAGCTTGACTGGGACAGGGGGCAACGAGCAGTACTTC.

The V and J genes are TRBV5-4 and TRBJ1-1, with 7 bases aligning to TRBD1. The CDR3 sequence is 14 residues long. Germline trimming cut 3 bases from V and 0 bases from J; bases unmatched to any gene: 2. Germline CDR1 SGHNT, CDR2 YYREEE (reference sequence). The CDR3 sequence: CASSWDRMNTEAFF. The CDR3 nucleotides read TGTGCCAGCAGCTGGGACAGAATGAACACTGAAGCTTTCTTT.

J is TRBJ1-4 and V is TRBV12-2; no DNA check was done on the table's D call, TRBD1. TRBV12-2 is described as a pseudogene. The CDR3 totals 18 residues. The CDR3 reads CASRRPAGTGATNEKLFF. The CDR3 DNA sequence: TGTGCAAGTCGCCGACCGGCCGGGACAGGGGCCACTAATGAAAAACTGTTTTTT.

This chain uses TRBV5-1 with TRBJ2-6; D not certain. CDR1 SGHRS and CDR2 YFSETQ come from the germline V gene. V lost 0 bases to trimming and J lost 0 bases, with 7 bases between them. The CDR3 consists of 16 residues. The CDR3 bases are TGCGCCAGCAGCTTGGCCGGGTTCTCTGGGGCCAACGTCCTGACTTTC. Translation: CASSLAGFSGANVLTF.

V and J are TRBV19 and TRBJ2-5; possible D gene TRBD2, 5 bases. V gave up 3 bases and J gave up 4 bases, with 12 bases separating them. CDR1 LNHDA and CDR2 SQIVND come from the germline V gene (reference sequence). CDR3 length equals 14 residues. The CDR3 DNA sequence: TGTGCCAGTAGTATTGGTGGGAGTGGAGAGACCCAGTACTTC. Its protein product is CASSIGGSGETQYF.

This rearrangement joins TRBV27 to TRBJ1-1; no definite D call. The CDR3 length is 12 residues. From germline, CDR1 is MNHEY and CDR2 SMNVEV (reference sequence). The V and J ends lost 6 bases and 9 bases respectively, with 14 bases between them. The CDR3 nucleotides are TGTGCCAGCAGCCTCCTAGTGCCACAAGCTTTCTTT. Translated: CASSLLVPQAFF.

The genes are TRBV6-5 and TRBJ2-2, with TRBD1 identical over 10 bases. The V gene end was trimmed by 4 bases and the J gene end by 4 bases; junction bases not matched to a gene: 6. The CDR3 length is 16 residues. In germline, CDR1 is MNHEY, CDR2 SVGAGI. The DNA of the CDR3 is TGTGCCAGCAGTTCCCGACAGGGGGCCGGCACCGGGGAGCTGTTTTTT. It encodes CASSSRQGAGTGELFF.

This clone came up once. CDR3 in amino acids: CASSPKYEQYF. As DNA, the CDR3 is TGTGCCAGCAGCCCCAAATACGAGCAGTACTTC. The J gene is TRBJ2-7, the V gene TRBV7-9; D remains unclear. V was pared by 5 bases and J by 4 bases, with 6 bases between. The CDR3 is made up of 11 amino acids. CDR1 is SEHNR and CDR2 is FQNEAQ in the germline V gene (reference sequence).

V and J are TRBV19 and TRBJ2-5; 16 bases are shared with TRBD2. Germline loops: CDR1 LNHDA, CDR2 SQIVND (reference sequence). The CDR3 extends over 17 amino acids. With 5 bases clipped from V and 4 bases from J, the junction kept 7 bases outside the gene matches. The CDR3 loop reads CASSAGTSGRATETQYF. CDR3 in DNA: TGTGCCAGTAGTGCAGGGACTAGCGGGAGGGCCACAGAGACCCAGTACTTC.

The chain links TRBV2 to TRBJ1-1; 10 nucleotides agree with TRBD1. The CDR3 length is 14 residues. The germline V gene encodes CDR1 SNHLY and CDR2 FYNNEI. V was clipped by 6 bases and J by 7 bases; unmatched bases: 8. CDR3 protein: CASRGDRGGGEAFF. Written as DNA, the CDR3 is TGTGCCAGCAGGGGGGACAGGGGAGGTGGTGAAGCTTTCTTT.

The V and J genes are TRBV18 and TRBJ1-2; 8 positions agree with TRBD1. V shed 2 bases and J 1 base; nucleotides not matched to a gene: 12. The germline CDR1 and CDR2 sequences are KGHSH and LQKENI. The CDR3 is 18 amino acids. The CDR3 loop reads CASSPALRTGTLNYGYTF. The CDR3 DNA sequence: TGTGCCAGCTCACCAGCCCTCCGGACAGGGACCCTTAACTATGGCTACACCTTC.

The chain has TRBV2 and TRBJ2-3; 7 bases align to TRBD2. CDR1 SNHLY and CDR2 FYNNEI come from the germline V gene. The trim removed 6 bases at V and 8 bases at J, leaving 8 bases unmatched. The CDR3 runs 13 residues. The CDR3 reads CASRAEGGGTQYF. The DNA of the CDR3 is TGTGCCAGCAGGGCGGAGGGCGGGGGTACGCAGTATTTT.

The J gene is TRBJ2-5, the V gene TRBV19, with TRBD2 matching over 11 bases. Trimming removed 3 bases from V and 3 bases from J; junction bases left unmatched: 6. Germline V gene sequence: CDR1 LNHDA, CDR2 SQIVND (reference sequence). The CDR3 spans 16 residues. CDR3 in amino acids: CASSIRGLAVEETQYF. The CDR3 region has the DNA TGTGCCAGTAGTATCCGGGGACTAGCGGTTGAAGAGACCCAGTACTTC.

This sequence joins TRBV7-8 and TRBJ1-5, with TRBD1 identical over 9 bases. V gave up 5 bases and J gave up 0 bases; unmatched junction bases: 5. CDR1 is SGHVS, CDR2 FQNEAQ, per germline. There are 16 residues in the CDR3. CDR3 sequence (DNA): TGTGCCAGCAGCCCCCGGACAGGGGTTAGCAATCAGCCCCAGCATTTT. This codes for CASSPRTGVSNQPQHF.

DNA for the CDR3: TGTGCCAGCAGGCCCCCGGACACTGAAGCTTTCTTT. The encoded protein is CASRPPDTEAFF. The chain has TRBV28 and TRBJ1-1, with unresolved D. V lost 6 bases and J 3 bases, leaving 8 bases between the germline ends. This CDR3 has 12 residues. Germline lookup yields CDR1 MDHEN and CDR2 SYDVKM. Full variable domain (remainder filled in from reference TRBV28 and TRBJ1-1): DVKVTQSSRYLVKRTGEKVFLECVQDMDHENMFWYRQDPGLGLRLIYFSYDVKMKEKGDIPEGYSVSREKKERFSLILESASTNQTSMYLCASRPPDTEAFFGQGTRLTVV.